A selection of T cell receptor beta chains follows, all from one sample in a study of T-cell reconstitution after alpha-beta-depleted transplantation in children. TCRdb re-derived calls from the PCR reads in MiXCR, one entry per CDR3 protein. The sample holds some 250,000 distinct CDR3 sequences; around 13% are singletons and the top ten take approximately 2.9%. This material consisted of PBMCs from the stem cell graft donor, taken from the stem cell graft. The origin of the receptors is a human donor who donated a stem cell graft to a child with acute lymphoblastic leukemia. Each CDR3 is given with its conserved first and last residue.

cdr3_length v_call cdr3_aa
12 TRBV5-1 CASRLSSYEQYF
15 TRBV5-1 CASSLVQGANYGYTF
12 TRBV5-6 CASSSQGVEQFF
17 TRBV6-5 CASSYFESRGGNYGYTF
14 TRBV5-1 CASSPTTENYGYTF
16 TRBV9 CASSVEGSLRNSPLHF
14 TRBV7-8 CASSFPGAREGYTF
15 TRBV6-1 CASRVRPRSYNEQFF
16 TRBV5-1 CASSPGTGWLNTEAFF
13 TRBV9 CASSGRRMDEQFF
15 TRBV28 CASSLGTPDHYEQYF
17 TRBV7-2 CASSLVASGSLNYEQYF
12 TRBV28 CASSLSRGTQYF
15 TRBV7-2 CASSPGTGVRNEQFF
13 TRBV11-3 CASPQWTGHGYTF
14 TRBV20-1 CSASPGGELFEQFF
15 TRBV11-2 CASSPYPRGQNIQYF
12 TRBV28 CASSRLYNEQFF
13 TRBV7-2 CASSRQSNTEAFF
11 TRBV20-1 CSAGADYEQYF
15 TRBV25-1 CASSEWETGKNIQYF
13 TRBV10-3 CAITPGGNTEAFF
17 TRBV6-2/TRBV6-3 CASRGTSGSTARNEQFF
14 TRBV25-1 CASSEFGGQETQYF
16 TRBV7-9 CASSTENLRYTDTQYF
17 TRBV20-1 CSARSLLAGGIYNEQFF
16 TRBV14 CASSQPLAGGVDTQYF
13 TRBV7-9 CASSQTGTGELFF
11 TRBV7-9 CASSLGNEQYF
15 TRBV9 CASSPEGWPPKEAFF
12 TRBV7-9 CASSSQVYDQYF
12 TRBV20-1 CSVRTGDQPQHF
13 TRBV12-3/TRBV12-4 CASRVGAWQPQHF
19 TRBV27 CASSLSASGGASRTDTQYF
15 TRBV4-3 CASSQDVTSGSEQFF
15 TRBV4-2 CASSHNPRLNTEAFF
15 TRBV12-3/TRBV12-4 CASSLGGGTGDGYTF
14 TRBV27 CASSFGHKNTEAFF
19 TRBV4-2 CASSHPIESFAEHYNEQFF
15 TRBV21-1 CASSKALGRNQPQHF
18 TRBV10-3 CAINPGTFLEGRANVLTF
12 TRBV28 CASSLVLDEQFF
13 TRBV7-2 CACRGTDNTEAFF
17 TRBV12-3/TRBV12-4 CASSLPYGEATNEKLFF
15 TRBV15 CATTLAPGRNYGYTF